The clone carrying this T cell receptor beta chain was found many times. Its antigen is not known. iRepertoire HTBI primers and Arm-PCR of CDR3 regions built TCR beta libraries. TCRdb passed the multiplex PCR reads through MiXCR, listing each CDR3 protein once. The table shows hundreds of thousands of distinct CDR3 sequences, with around 32% occurring only once. J was trimmed by 4 bases and V by 2 bases; bases with no gene match: 4. Germline CDR1 is MDHEN and CDR2 is SYDVKM. The CDR3 contains 15 residues. These data come from a study of regulatory T cells in long-lasting Graves disease. Broader study findings: Favored gene segments in persistent disease were TRBV28, TRBJ1-2 and TRBJ2-5. Those with persistent disease had in common more public clonotypes (about 3,000) than new patients (more than 900).

Sample time point: persistent/refractory GD, antithyroid drugs over 5 years with positive TRAb. With RNA extracted from PBMCs as input, the TCR library was made. From an endocrinology department in Xi'an, China, came the patients. A roughly 9-milliliter sample of peripheral blood was drawn into EDTA tubes. This clonotype was sampled from a female donor with Graves disease. This chain joins TRBV28 and TRBJ1-1; the match to TRBD1 covers 10 bases. Here the sequenced sample was peripheral blood mononuclear cells (PBMCs), taken when the disease was refractory, from a patient treated with antithyroid drugs. This CDR3 is CASSLVGQGSTEAFF. The CDR3 nucleotides read TGTGCCAGCAGTTTAGTGGGACAGGGGTCCACTGAAGCTTTCTTT.